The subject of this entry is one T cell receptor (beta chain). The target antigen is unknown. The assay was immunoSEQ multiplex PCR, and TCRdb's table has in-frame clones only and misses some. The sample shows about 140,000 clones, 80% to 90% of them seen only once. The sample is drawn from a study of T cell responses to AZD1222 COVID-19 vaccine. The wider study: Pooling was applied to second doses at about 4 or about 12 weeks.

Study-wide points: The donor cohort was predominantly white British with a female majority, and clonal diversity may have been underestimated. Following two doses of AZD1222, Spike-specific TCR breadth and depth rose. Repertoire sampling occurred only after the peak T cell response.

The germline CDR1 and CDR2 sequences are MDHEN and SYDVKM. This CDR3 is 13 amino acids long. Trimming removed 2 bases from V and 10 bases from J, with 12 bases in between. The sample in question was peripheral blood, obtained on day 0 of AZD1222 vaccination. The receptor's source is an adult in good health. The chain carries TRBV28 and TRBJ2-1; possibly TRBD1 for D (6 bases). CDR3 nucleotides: TGTGCCAGCAGTTTAAGGGACATAAGGGAGCAGTTCTTC. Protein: CASSLRDIREQFF.